A single sample gave rise to the 13 T cell receptor beta chains below, sequenced in a study of tumor-infiltrating lymphocytes in localized non-small cell lung cancer. Libraries were prepared by immunoSEQ multiplex PCR; TCRdb keeps only in-frame clonotypes and omits some of them. The table includes around 12,000 clones, roughly four fifths detected once. The sequenced sample was uninvolved lung tissue not adjacent to the tumor. The receptors derive from a human donor with non-small cell lung cancer.

The J gene is TRBJ2-3, the V gene TRBV10-1, with 12 bases matching TRBD2. The junction had 12 bases not matched to a gene; V was cut back by 6 bases and J by 2 bases. Per germline, CDR1 WNHNN and CDR2 SYGVQD (reference sequence). This CDR3 spans 18 amino acids. The CDR3 sequence: CASSGTSGPLGPTDTQYF. The DNA of the CDR3 is TGCGCCAGCAGCGGGACTAGCGGGCCCCTAGGCCCCACAGATACGCAGTATTTT.

The chain joins TRBV9 to TRBJ2-3, with TRBD1 matching 12 bases. CDR1 is SGDLS and CDR2 is YYNGEE in the germline V gene. The CDR3 loop spans 15 amino acids. V was pared by 5 bases and J by 6 bases, with 7 bases of the junction left unmatched. The CDR3 protein is CASSQGGQGADTQYF. CDR3 DNA sequence: TGTGCCAGCAGTCAGGGGGGACAGGGGGCTGATACGCAGTATTTT.

The V call is TRBV11-3, the J call TRBJ1-1, with D perhaps matching TRBD1 (6 bases). The V gene lost 2 bases and the J gene lost 6 bases, with 22 bases spanning the gap. From germline, CDR1 is SGHNT and CDR2 YENEEA. This CDR3 comprises 17 residues. The CDR3 DNA sequence: TGTGCCAGCAGCTTATATCCCAGGGGCTTCTCGGGGTCTGAAGCTTTCTTT. Translating it yields CASSLYPRGFSGSEAFF.

The chain recombines TRBV4-2 with TRBJ2-2, with 9 bases identical to TRBD2. The germline V gene encodes CDR1 LGHNA and CDR2 YNFKEQ. After removal of 0 bases from V and 7 bases from J, the junction contained 9 bases not matched to a gene. The CDR3 extends over 17 amino acids. The CDR3 DNA reads TGTGCCAGCAGCCAAGATTTGCGCGGGGGGGCAGTCGGGGAGCTGTTTTTT. Translated, it gives CASSQDLRGGAVGELFF.

This clone was detected only a few times. The sample has other DNA sequences that encode this CDR3 too. V usage is TRBV14 and J usage is TRBJ1-6; D unclear. There are 15 residues in the CDR3. V was pared by 1 base and J by 7 bases, with 11 bases between. Germline V gives CDR1 SGHDN, CDR2 FVKESK. CDR3 residues: CASSQGGILNSPLHF. The CDR3 DNA is TGTGCCAGCAGCCAAGGAGGGATCTTAAATTCACCCCTCCACTTT.

In DNA, the CDR3 is TGTGCCATCAGGCCGACAGAAAACTATGGCTACACCTTC. Translated: CAIRPTENYGYTF. V usage is TRBV10-3 and J usage is TRBJ1-2; D is perhaps TRBD1 (5 bases). Germline loops: CDR1 ENHRY, CDR2 SYGVKD. This CDR3 has 13 amino acids. V gave up 6 bases and J gave up 2 bases, with 10 bases separating them.

The V call is TRBV11-3, the J call TRBJ2-7; D might be TRBD1 (5 bases). Trimming removed 5 bases from V and 4 bases from J, with 9 bases in between. Germline CDR1 is SGHNT and CDR2 is YENEEA. The CDR3 has 12 residues. CDR3 DNA: TGTGCCAGCAGCCGGACACTTTACGAGCAGTACTTC. This translates into CASSRTLYEQYF.

This chain uses TRBV5-1 with TRBJ1-2, with TRBD1 as a possible D gene (5 bases). This CDR3 comprises 13 residues. CDR1 is SGHRS and CDR2 is YFSETQ in the germline V gene. The V end lost 3 bases, the J end lost 2 bases, and 8 bases lay between the germline ends. Written as DNA, the CDR3 is TGCGCCAGCAGCTCCGGACAAAACTATGGCTACACCTTC. This translates into CASSSGQNYGYTF.

This clone counts as large. This rearrangement joins TRBV6-1 to TRBJ1-3; D is ambiguous. Deletions cut 1 base from V and 0 bases from J, with 7 bases between. The CDR3 spans 15 residues. The germline V gene has CDR1 MNHNS and CDR2 SASEGT. The CDR3 region has the DNA TGTGCCAGCAGTGAAGGACCTTCCTCTGGAAACACCATATATTTT. Its protein is CASSEGPSSGNTIYF.

The chain recombines TRBV13 with TRBJ1-2, with D unresolved. Germline-derived CDR1 and CDR2 are PRHDT and FYEKMQ (reference sequence). The CDR3 runs to 11 residues. V lost 0 bases to trimming and J lost 4 bases, with 0 bases between them. The chain's CDR3 is CASSLGYGYTF. Here the CDR3 DNA reads TGTGCCAGCAGCTTAGGCTATGGCTACACCTTC. The complete variable domain, with remaining parts taken from reference TRBV13 and TRBJ1-2, reads AAGVIQSPRHLIKEKRETATLKCYPIPRHDTVYWYQQGPGQDPQFLISFYEKMQSDKGSIPDRFSAQQFSDYHSELNMSSLELGDSALYFCASSLGYGYTFGSGTRLTVV.

The chain links TRBV4-3 to TRBJ1-6, with a possible D match to TRBD1 (5 bases). The germline gives CDR1 LGHNA, CDR2 YSLEER. This CDR3 has 17 residues. V gave up 3 bases and J gave up 5 bases, with 17 bases separating them. DNA of the CDR3: TGCGCCAGCAGCCAGTCCTATTGGGACGGTAATAATTCACCCCTCCACTTT. Its translation: CASSQSYWDGNNSPLHF.

V is TRBV15 and J is TRBJ2-5, with D unresolved. V lost 0 bases and J lost 7, with 9 bases in between. There are 13 residues in the CDR3. Germline V gene data show CDR1 as LNHNV and CDR2 as YYDKDF (reference sequence). CDR3 DNA sequence: TGTGCCACCAGCAGAGAGGACGGAAGGACCCAGTACTTC. This codes for CATSREDGRTQYF.

This clone was detected only once. The rearrangement joins TRBV6-5 to TRBJ1-2; TRBD1 agrees at 7 bases. With 4 bases clipped from V and 2 bases from J, the junction kept 7 bases outside the gene matches. This CDR3 spans 15 amino acids. Germline V gene sequence: CDR1 MNHEY, CDR2 SVGAGI. The CDR3 loop is CASSFQQGKNYGYTF. CDR3 DNA: TGTGCCAGCAGTTTCCAACAGGGGAAAAACTATGGCTACACCTTC.